The 19 T cell receptor beta chains below come from one sample, sequenced in a study of T cell responses to AZD1222 COVID-19 vaccine. TCRdb keeps only in-frame clones here, not all; method: immunoSEQ multiplex PCR. The table lists approximately 130,000 clones, about 90% of them singletons. The sequencing here drew on peripheral blood, taken on day 0 of AZD1222 vaccination. These receptors all come from an adult in good health.

The V and J genes are TRBV2 and TRBJ2-7; tentatively, D is TRBD2 (6 bases). With 2 bases removed from V and 7 bases from J, the gap between germline ends came to 9 bases. The length of the CDR3 is 12 residues. Germline CDR1 reads SNHLY; CDR2 reads FYNNEI. Written as DNA, the CDR3 is TGTGCCAGCAGTGAACGGAGGGATGAGCAGTACTTC. Translation: CASSERRDEQYF. Drawing the rest from reference TRBV2 and TRBJ2-7, the complete variable domain is EPEVTQTPSHQVTQMGQEVILRCVPISNHLYFYWYRQILGQKVEFLVSFYNNEISEKSEIFDDQFSVERPDGSNFTLKIRSTKLEDSAMYFCASSERRDEQYFGPGTRLTVT.

This clone was picked up one time. The J gene is TRBJ1-4, the V gene TRBV6-2 or TRBV6-3, with 7 nucleotides matching TRBD1. This CDR3 comprises 16 residues. Germline CDR1 MNHEY, CDR2 SVGEGT. V shed 5 bases and J 4 bases; nucleotides not matched to a gene: 10. CDR3 sequence reads: CASSPDTGESNEKLFF. CDR3 nucleotides: TGTGCCAGCAGTCCCGATACAGGGGAGAGTAATGAAAAACTGTTTTTT.

V gene TRBV7-9 combines with J gene TRBJ2-1, with 11 bases matching TRBD2. Per the germline V gene, CDR1 is SEHNR and CDR2 is FQNEAQ (reference sequence). After removal of 5 bases from V and 6 bases from J, the junction contained 6 bases not matched to a gene. The CDR3 is 15 amino acids. The CDR3 DNA is TGTGCCAGCAGCCTCGGACTAGCGGGCTCCAATGAGCAGTTCTTC. Encoded protein: CASSLGLAGSNEQFF.

This clone was seen only a few times. This chain joins TRBV28 and TRBJ1-2; 8 bases fit TRBD1. The germline V gene has CDR1 MDHEN and CDR2 SYDVKM. V gave up 5 bases and J gave up 7 bases; unmatched junction bases: 12. The length of the CDR3 is 15 residues. CDR3 bases: TGTGCCAGCAGTCCTCCGGACAGGGTATTCGCTGGCTACACCTTC. Its translation is CASSPPDRVFAGYTF.

The chain recombines TRBV19 with TRBJ2-2; either TRBD1 or TRBD2 may fit D (5 bases each). This CDR3 spans 15 amino acids. Trimming shortened V by 3 bases and J by 3 bases, and 11 bases separated the two germline ends. CDR1 is LNHDA and CDR2 is SQIVND in the germline V gene (reference sequence). The CDR3 region is CASSMLGEHTGELFF. The CDR3, as DNA: TGTGCCAGTAGTATGTTGGGGGAGCACACCGGGGAGCTGTTTTTT.

The chain joins TRBV27 to TRBJ2-7, with unresolved D. V shed 5 bases and J shed 3 bases, with 11 bases lying between them. This CDR3 has 13 amino acids. The germline V gene has CDR1 MNHEY and CDR2 SMNVEV (reference sequence). The CDR3 loop reads CASSLRHYYEQYF. As DNA, the CDR3 is TGTGCCAGCAGTCTCCGACATTACTACGAGCAGTACTTC.

The chain uses TRBV30 and TRBJ2-6; D uncertain. Trimming stripped 5 bases from V and 0 bases from J, with 14 bases between. This CDR3 spans 16 amino acids. CDR1 GTSNPN and CDR2 SVGIG come from the germline V gene (reference sequence). The CDR3 DNA reads as TGTGCCTGGGCAACGTTTTGGGGCTCTGGGGCCAACGTCCTGACTTTC. Translation gives CAWATFWGSGANVLTF.

The chain employs TRBV9 and TRBJ2-7, with D maybe TRBD1 (6 bases). CDR1 and CDR2 (germline): SGDLS, YYNGEE. Trimming stripped 1 base from V and 2 bases from J, with 13 bases between. The CDR3 loop spans 15 amino acids. This CDR3 reads CASSVSGDTTYEQYF. In DNA form, the CDR3 reads TGTGCCAGCAGCGTATCCGGGGACACTACCTACGAGCAGTACTTC.

This chain connects TRBV7-3 to TRBJ2-7; the D gene could be TRBD1 or TRBD2 (5 bases each). The V and J ends lost 1 base and 6 bases respectively, with 16 bases between them. This CDR3 comprises 15 residues. CDR1 SGHTA and CDR2 FQGTGA come from the germline V gene. The CDR3 DNA follows: TGTGCCAGCAGCTTAAGTCTAGCTGGGGCTGGCGAGCAGTACTTC. Protein: CASSLSLAGAGEQYF.

The rearrangement uses TRBV3-1 (or the pseudogene TRBV3-2) and TRBJ1-4, with D tentatively TRBD1 (5 bases). CDR3 length equals 15 residues. Trimming cost V 4 bases and J 2 bases, with 11 bases left between them. Germline values: CDR1 LGHDT, CDR2 YNNKEL (reference sequence). CDR3 nucleotides: TGTGCCAGCAGCCTATGGACACTTACTAATGAAAAACTGTTTTTT. This encodes CASSLWTLTNEKLFF.

The rearrangement uses TRBV30 and TRBJ1-2; maybe TRBD1 (5 bases). From germline, CDR1 is GTSNPN and CDR2 SVGIG (reference sequence). V lost 0 bases to trimming and J lost 4 bases, with 12 bases between them. The CDR3 covers 14 residues. CDR3 coding DNA: TGTGCCTGGAGTGTAAGAGGGGCAGGCTATGGCTACACCTTC. Translated, it gives CAWSVRGAGYGYTF.

The rearrangement uses TRBV5-4 and TRBJ2-3; 15 nucleotides align to TRBD2. The CDR3 is 18 residues long. Germline V gene lookup returns CDR1 SGHNT and CDR2 YYREEE (reference sequence). Trimming took 1 base from V and 1 from J; bases not matched to a gene: 4. CDR3 DNA sequence: TGTGCCAGCAGCTTGTTGGGACTAGCGGGAGGAGGCACAGATACGCAGTATTTT. Translation: CASSLLGLAGGGTDTQYF.

The chain employs TRBV5-1 and TRBJ2-3; the D is unclear. CDR1 is SGHRS and CDR2 is YFSETQ in the germline V gene. The CDR3 is 15 residues long. V was shortened by 2 bases and J by 0 bases, with 10 bases between the two germline ends. The DNA of the CDR3 is TGCGCCAGCAGCTTCTTAGGCCCTAGCACAGATACGCAGTATTTT. This gives the protein CASSFLGPSTDTQYF.

This sequence joins TRBV10-3 and TRBJ2-5; the D is unclear. CDR1 is ENHRY, CDR2 SYGVKD, per germline. The CDR3 loop spans 16 amino acids. V was shortened by 3 bases and J by 5 bases, with 19 bases between the two germline ends. As DNA, the CDR3 is TGTGCCATCAGTGACCCCCTGTCTGCGGCAGAGGAGACCCAGTACTTC. Its translation: CAISDPLSAAEETQYF.

V is TRBV6-5 and J is TRBJ1-1; 10 nucleotides match TRBD1. This CDR3 is built from 15 residues. V trimming: 5 bases; J trimming: 2 bases; junction bases outside the gene matches: 5. Germline assignment: CDR1 MNHEY and CDR2 SVGAGI. CDR3 protein: CASSPRDRGNTEAFF. The CDR3 DNA reads as TGTGCCAGCAGTCCTCGGGACAGGGGAAACACTGAAGCTTTCTTT.

This chain links TRBV28 with TRBJ1-2; a possible D gene is TRBD1 (6 bases). Trimming took 7 bases from V and 8 from J, leaving 17 bases between them. CDR3 length equals 13 residues. Germline CDR1 and CDR2: MDHEN and SYDVKM. DNA of the CDR3: TGTGCCAGCAAAGTCTCCGGGGGCGGAGGCTACACCTTC. It is translated as CASKVSGGGGYTF.

This clone occurred once. The rearrangement links TRBV6-5 to TRBJ2-7; 9 nucleotides line up with TRBD1. The CDR3 covers 15 residues. The junction had 9 bases not matched to a gene; V was cut back by 7 bases and J by 2 bases. Germline-derived CDR1 and CDR2 are MNHEY and SVGAGI. In nucleotides, the CDR3 is TGTGCCAGCACTCTCCAACAGGGGGCTCCCTACGAGCAGTACTTC. Its translation is CASTLQQGAPYEQYF.

The chain has TRBV18 and TRBJ2-1; D gene ambiguous. The ends were cut back, 5 bases at V and 12 bases at J, with 11 bases in the middle. The length of the CDR3 is 11 residues. Per the germline V gene, CDR1 is KGHSH and CDR2 is LQKENI. The CDR3 spells CASSFRHGQFF. The CDR3 DNA follows: TGTGCCAGCTCATTTCGACACGGGCAGTTCTTC. Full variable domain (rest looked up from reference TRBV18 and TRBJ2-1): NAGVMQNPRHLVRRRGQEARLRCSPMKGHSHVYWYRQLPEEGLKFMVYLQKENIIDESGMPKERFSAEFPKEGPSILRIQQVVRGDSAAYFCASSFRHGQFFGPGTRLTVL.

The gene calls are TRBV10-1 and TRBJ2-7, with TRBD1 as a possible D gene (5 bases). The germline gives CDR1 WNHNN, CDR2 SYGVQD (reference sequence). V lost 3 bases, J lost 9 bases, and 12 bases lay in between. CDR3 length: 12 residues. CDR3 loop: CASSDPGFLQYF. Written as DNA, the CDR3 is TGCGCCAGCAGTGATCCAGGGTTTCTGCAGTACTTC.